These 15 T cell receptor beta chains were sequenced from one sample in a study of blood T cell repertoires in COVID-19 (dated by TCRdb to the early 2020s). Libraries were built with the immunoSEQ multiplex PCR assay. In its TCRdb copy, this immuneACCESS table keeps in-frame sequences only and misses some clones. Where compared with another copy, unresolved V genes explain less than half of these, and the others have no known cause. The sample yields some 350,000 clones; more than 75% were counted once. The ten most abundant clones make up approximately 5% of the sample. Sequencing was performed on PBMCs or T cells enriched from blood (not recorded which). Every receptor here comes from a woman between 25 and 40 years old who had recovered from COVID-19.

The chain combines TRBV20-1 with TRBJ1-1; 7 positions agree with TRBD1. The CDR3 length is 16 residues. The germline V gene encodes CDR1 DFQATT and CDR2 SNEGSKA (reference sequence). The trim removed 3 bases at V and 3 bases at J, leaving 13 bases unmatched. The CDR3 region has the DNA TGCAGTGCTAGTGCCGTTGGCAGGGGGTGGGACACTGAAGCTTTCTTT. Encoded protein: CSASAVGRGWDTEAFF.

The chain joins TRBV30 to TRBJ2-5, with 9 bases identical to TRBD2. This CDR3 contains 16 residues. CDR1 is GTSNPN, CDR2 SVGIG, per germline (reference sequence). V dropped 2 bases and J dropped 5; count of bases not matched to a gene: 12. Here the CDR3 DNA reads TGTGCCTGGAGTACAGGTAGCGGGGGCTACGGGGAGACCCAGTACTTC. This gives the protein CAWSTGSGGYGETQYF.

The chain joins TRBV6-5 to TRBJ1-1, with 9 bases lining up with TRBD1. Germline assignment: CDR1 MNHEY and CDR2 SVGAGI. The trim removed 3 bases at V and 1 base at J, leaving 3 bases unmatched. The CDR3 runs to 15 residues. The CDR3 DNA reads as TGTGCCAGCAGTTATTCGGGACAGGGGAACACTGAAGCTTTCTTT. Encoded protein: CASSYSGQGNTEAFF.

The chain joins TRBV11-2 to TRBJ2-2; 8 nucleotides line up with TRBD1. The V and J ends lost 3 bases and 4 bases, in that order; junction bases with no gene match: 7. The CDR3 contains 16 residues. Germline V gene data show CDR1 as SGHAT and CDR2 as FQNNGV. CDR3 nucleotides: TGTGCCAGCAGCTTCGGACAGGGATGGGGCACCGGGGAGCTGTTTTTT. Translated, it gives CASSFGQGWGTGELFF.

This chain joins TRBV6-5 and TRBJ1-1; the D gene is possibly TRBD1 (6 bases). V was clipped by 5 bases and J by 3 bases, with 13 bases between them. Germline CDR1 is MNHEY and CDR2 is SVGAGI. This CDR3 region has 14 residues. The CDR3 is CASSIDRYDTEAFF. CDR3 DNA sequence: TGTGCCAGCAGTATTGACAGGTACGACACTGAAGCTTTCTTT.

The chain carries TRBV27 and TRBJ2-1, with 8 bases matching TRBD2. The trim removed 6 bases at V and 9 bases at J, leaving 19 bases unmatched. This CDR3 has 17 residues. The germline gives CDR1 MNHEY, CDR2 SMNVEV (reference sequence). This CDR3 reads CASSPGWSGGSVSEQFF. The CDR3 nucleotides are TGTGCCAGCAGCCCCGGGTGGAGCGGGGGTTCGGTGAGTGAGCAGTTCTTC.

The chain recombines TRBV7-8 with TRBJ2-7; perhaps TRBD2 as D (6 bases). This CDR3 region has 14 residues. Germline V gene sequence: CDR1 SGHVS, CDR2 FQNEAQ. Trimming pared 3 bases from V and 2 bases from J, leaving 11 bases between. Here the CDR3 reads CASSLGGSAYEQYF. The CDR3 coding sequence is TGTGCCAGCAGCTTGGGGGGTTCTGCCTACGAGCAGTACTTC. The variable domain in full, completed from reference TRBV7-8 and TRBJ2-7, reads GAGVSQSPRYKVAKRGQDVALRCDPISGHVSLFWYQQALGQGPEFLTYFQNEAQLDKSGLPSDRFFAERPEGSVSTLKIQRTQQEDSAVYLCASSLGGSAYEQYFGPGTRLTVT.

The chain carries TRBV3-1 (or the pseudogene TRBV3-2) and TRBJ2-1; no firm D call. The V gene's germline CDR1 is LGHDT and CDR2 YNNKEL (reference sequence). The CDR3 totals 13 residues. Between the trimmed V and J ends, which lost 4 bases and 6 bases, there was a span of 10 bases. CDR3 DNA: TGTGCCAGCAGCCCGCTGGGCCCCAATGAGCAGTTCTTC. Amino acid sequence: CASSPLGPNEQFF.

The chain employs TRBV10-3 and TRBJ1-2; D uncertain. This CDR3 comprises 15 residues. The ends were cut back, 3 bases at V and 4 bases at J, with 15 bases in the middle. Looked up from germline, CDR1 is ENHRY and CDR2 is SYGVKD. The CDR3 DNA reads as TGTGCCATCAGTGAAGGCTCTGGAGGTGGCTATGGCTACACCTTC. It translates to CAISEGSGGGYGYTF.

J is TRBJ1-5 and V is TRBV30; TRBD1 matches 7 bases. Trimming cost V 1 base and J 3 bases; bases outside gene matches: 3. CDR3 size: 14 residues. The germline V gene has CDR1 GTSNPN and CDR2 SVGIG (reference sequence). Here the CDR3 reads CAWSGGTVNQPQHF. The CDR3 DNA is TGTGCCTGGAGTGGCGGGACAGTCAATCAGCCCCAGCATTTT.

The chain links TRBV9 to TRBJ2-5; 7 bases map to TRBD2. Unmatched junction bases numbered 10, after V lost 0 bases and J lost 5 bases. This CDR3 contains 16 residues. From germline, CDR1 is SGDLS and CDR2 YYNGEE. The CDR3: CASSVAGSGAGETQYF. The CDR3, as DNA: TGTGCCAGCAGCGTAGCTGGGAGCGGGGCTGGGGAGACCCAGTACTTC.

The chain recombines TRBV11-3 with TRBJ1-5; D remains unclear. The germline V gene encodes CDR1 SGHNT and CDR2 YENEEA. The CDR3 extends over 14 amino acids. V was cut by 1 base and J by 2 bases, with 6 bases left in between. In nucleotides, the CDR3 is TGTGCCAGCAGCTTAGGATTAGGCAATCAGCCCCAGCATTTT. Protein: CASSLGLGNQPQHF.

The chain uses TRBV5-1 and TRBJ1-6; the match to TRBD1 covers 10 bases. Germline V lookup: CDR1 SGHRS, CDR2 YFSETQ. The CDR3 is made up of 15 amino acids. With 8 bases clipped from V and 6 bases from J, the junction kept 8 bases outside the gene matches. CDR3 residues: CASREGTGVNSPLHF. Here the CDR3 DNA reads TGCGCCAGTAGGGAGGGGACAGGGGTTAATTCACCCCTCCACTTT.

The chain recombines TRBV10-2 with TRBJ1-5; D remains ambiguous. This CDR3 is built from 12 residues. Trimming removed 4 bases at V and 7 bases at J, with 8 bases between. Germline V gene sequence: CDR1 WSHSY, CDR2 SAAADI. The CDR3 DNA reads TGCGCCAGCAGTGGGAGTAGACAGCCCCAGCATTTT. Translated: CASSGSRQPQHF.

V usage is TRBV7-2 and J usage is TRBJ2-7, with 10 bases lining up with TRBD2. The CDR3 has 15 residues. J was trimmed by 0 bases and V by 3 bases; bases with no gene match: 2. Per germline, CDR1 SGHTA and CDR2 FQGNSA. CDR3 nucleotide sequence: TGTGCCAGCAGCTTCACTAGCGGGAACTCCTACGAGCAGTACTTC. This codes for CASSFTSGNSYEQYF.